Below are 31 T cell receptor beta chains sequenced from a single sample in a study of tumor-infiltrating lymphocytes in primary liver carcinoma. Unsorted bulk tissue (about 19-33 mg) underwent RNA and DNA co-extraction. Production of TCR beta cDNA used around 0.45 ug total RNA together with a constant-region primer. Generation of the TCR beta libraries relied on three nested multiplex PCR rounds using slightly modified ARM-PCR. The opening two PCR rounds, approximately 10 cycles each, paired TRBV1-TRBV30 forward primers with a C-beta reverse primer. TCRdb fed the multiplex PCR reads into MiXCR, producing one record per CDR3 protein. The profile shows tens of thousands of distinct CDR3 sequences, approximately 80% of them singletons. The sequenced material came from liver tumor tissue from sampling region 2. Subset given: tumor region T2, inferior pole. These receptors were collected from a woman in her 30s with primary liver carcinoma and hepatitis B virus infection.

This clonotype was picked up many times. The chain combines TRBV7-3 with TRBJ2-2; TRBD1 matches at 7 bases. The germline V gene encodes CDR1 SGHTA and CDR2 FQGTGA. The length of the CDR3 is 17 residues. Losses at the gene ends were 2 bases for V and 4 bases for J; bases not matched to a gene: 10. The CDR3 loop reads CASSLSPAGGSTGELFF. The CDR3 DNA is TGTGCCAGCAGCTTATCCCCGGCAGGGGGAAGCACCGGGGAGCTGTTTTTT.

Points on this clonotype: One end of the junction is discordant with germline, which a read error may explain. The rearrangement links TRBV28 to TRBJ2-7, with D perhaps TRBD1 (6 bases). This CDR3 comprises 14 residues. CDR1 is MDHEN and CDR2 is SYDVKM in the germline V gene. The CDR3 loop reads CAGSQGGDPYDQYF. The CDR3 coding sequence is TGTGCCGGCAGTCAAGGGGGAGATCCCTACGATCAGTACTTC.

This clonotype was counted a few times. The junction departs from germline at one end; a sequencing error may be responsible. The chain combines TRBV5-5 with TRBJ2-1; 8 bases agree with TRBD1. CDR3 size: 15 residues. Germline V gives CDR1 SGHKS, CDR2 YYEKEE (reference sequence). In nucleotides, the CDR3 is TGTGCTAGCAGCCCTGGACAGGGTTCCTACAATGAGCGGTTCTTC. Translating gives CASSPGQGSYNERFF.

Concerning this clonotype itself: The CDR3 carries no conserved terminal phenylalanine or tryptophan, so it likely arises from a read error. The chain employs TRBV11-3 and TRBJ2-7; either TRBD1 or TRBD2 may fit D (5 bases each). The CDR3 length is 15 residues. The germline CDR1 and CDR2 sequences are SGHNT and YENEEA. The CDR3 DNA follows: TGTGCCAGCAGCTTAGACTGGGACCTCTCCTACGGGCAGTACATC. Translating it yields CASSLDWDLSYGQYI.

The genes are TRBV7-9 and TRBJ2-1; TRBD2 matches 8 bases. Germline loops: CDR1 SEHNR, CDR2 FQNEAQ (reference sequence). The CDR3 runs 14 residues. Trimming took 1 base from V and 12 from J; bases not matched to a gene: 8. This CDR3 reads CASSLDLTGGMQFF. CDR3 bases: TGTGCCAGCAGCTTAGATCTAACGGGGGGGATGCAGTTCTTC.

Of note for this clonotype: An end of the junction differs from the germline gene, which may be a read error. Written as DNA, the CDR3 is TGTGCCATCAGTGAAACCTTTCCAGGGGGCGCCGCGAACACCGGGGAGCTGTTTTTT. This gives the protein CAISETFPGGAANTGELFF. The chain links TRBV6-1 to TRBJ2-2; 8 bases are a match to TRBD1. The CDR3 is 19 amino acids. CDR1 and CDR2 (germline): MNHNS, SASEGT.

This clonotype was detected only once. The chain employs TRBV11-2 and TRBJ1-2, with TRBD1 identical over 7 bases. CDR3 length: 13 amino acids. Germline V CDR1 and CDR2: SGHAT, FQNNGV. The CDR3 DNA follows: TGTGTCTACACTCAGGGGGGGGGTGGAGGCTACACCTTC. Encoded protein: CVYTQGGGGGYTF.

The V and J genes are TRBV11-3 and TRBJ2-1, with 9 positions matching TRBD2. The J segment lost 10 bases and the V segment lost 7 bases, leaving 14 bases of the junction unmatched. This CDR3 contains 15 residues. CDR1 is SGHNT and CDR2 is YENEEA in the germline V gene. The CDR3 nucleotides are TGTGCCAGCAACCGACTGGCGCGGGGGGGGTACGAGCAGTTCTTC. As protein: CASNRLARGGYEQFF.

Notes on this clonotype: Its ends do not fully match the called genes, so a read error is possible. V and J are TRBV6-6 and TRBJ2-7; weak D call: TRBD2 (6 bases). The germline V gene has CDR1 MNHNY and CDR2 SVGAGI (reference sequence). The length of the CDR3 is 13 residues. Here the CDR3 DNA reads TGTGGCAGCAGGCCCGGAGGGACTTACGAGCAATACTTC. Its protein is CGSRPGGTYEQYF.

There are a few counts of this clonotype. A junction end diverges from the germline sequence, so it may reflect a read error. The chain carries TRBV14 and TRBJ2-2, with a possible D match to TRBD2 (5 bases). The CDR3 loop spans 14 amino acids. Per germline, CDR1 SGHDN and CDR2 FVKESK. The CDR3 reads CASSPGRKTGELFF. The CDR3 nucleotides are TGTGCCAGCAGCCCAGGACGGAAGACCGGGGAGTTGTTTTTT.

Concerning this clonotype: A read error may be the cause here, since a much bigger clone is one base away. This chain joins TRBV20-1 and TRBJ1-2; a weak D match, TRBD1 (6 bases). The CDR3 loop spans 15 amino acids. Per germline, CDR1 DFQATT and CDR2 SNEGSKA (reference sequence). The CDR3 bases are TGCAATGCTAGAGATTTTCTGACAGGCGGTTATGGCTACACCTTC. Encoded protein: CNARDFLTGGYGYTF.

This clonotype counts as medium-sized. This chain joins TRBV7-8 and TRBJ2-7; 7 bases are shared with TRBD2. This CDR3 is 12 amino acids long. Germline-derived CDR1 and CDR2 are SGHVS and FQNEAQ. V was clipped by 3 bases and J by 6 bases; unmatched bases: 2. CDR3 in amino acids: CASSFGLGEQYF. As DNA, the CDR3 is TGTGCCAGCAGCTTCGGACTAGGCGAGCAGTACTTC.

A remark on this clonotype: Possible read error: a much larger clone is one base away. As DNA, the CDR3 is TGTGCCAGCAGTTACGGACAATATATTGGGTATTTT. Translating it yields CASSYGQYIGYF. The J gene is TRBJ2-3, the V gene TRBV6-6; tentative D call: TRBD1 (5 bases). The CDR3 runs to 12 residues. The V gene lost 2 bases and the J gene lost 14 bases, with 14 bases spanning the gap. CDR1 is MNHNY, CDR2 SVGAGI, per germline (reference sequence).

In this sample, this clonotype turned up a few times. This may stem from a read error, because a much larger clone lies one nucleotide away. J is TRBJ2-5 and V is TRBV5-4, with D perhaps matching TRBD1 (6 bases). Germline CDR1 is SGHNT and CDR2 is YYREEE (reference sequence). CDR3 length equals 13 residues. Written as DNA, the CDR3 is TGTGCCTGCAGCTTGAGGGGGCAAGAGACCCAGTACTTC. Translating it yields CACSLRGQETQYF.

To note about this clonotype: One junction end disagrees with the germline gene, perhaps due to a read error. The rearrangement joins TRBV5-6 to TRBJ1-2; D is uncertain. Per germline, CDR1 SGHDT and CDR2 YYEEEE. CDR3 length equals 13 residues. The CDR3 protein is CASTFRKNYSYTF. The CDR3 bases are TGTGCCAGTACCTTTCGCAAGAACTATAGCTACACCTTC.

This clonotype has only a few counts. One end of the junction is discordant with germline, which a read error may explain. V usage is TRBV4-2 and J usage is TRBJ2-7; 8 positions agree with TRBD1. Germline CDR1 LGHNA, CDR2 YNFKEQ. CDR3 size: 15 residues. CDR3 sequence (DNA): TGTACCAGCAGCCAAGACTGGACAGGGTCTTATGAACAGTACTTC. Amino acids: CTSSQDWTGSYEQYF.

As regards this clonotype: Compared with germline, one end of the junction differs, possibly owing to a read error. This chain links TRBV28 with TRBJ1-2; perhaps TRBD1 as D (5 bases). CDR1 and CDR2 from the germline V gene are MDHEN and SYDVKM. CDR3 size: 15 residues. DNA for the CDR3: TGCGCCAGCAGTTCAGAGGGACGGGAAAGCTATGGCCACACCTTC. This translates into CASSSEGRESYGHTF.

As regards this clonotype: The conserved final phenylalanine or tryptophan is absent from the CDR3, which likely points to a read error. The DNA is left out, because the CDR3 cannot be placed on it with certainty; the CDR3 is given as TCRdb lists it. The V and J genes are TRBV11-2 and TRBJ2-7. Counting both end residues, the CDR3 totals 13 amino acids. CDR1 and CDR2 (germline): SGHAT, FQNNGV. The CDR3 reads CASSLDSNYEQYL.

As regards this clonotype: Germline is not matched at one junction end, which may reflect a read error. The chain couples TRBV5-5 to TRBJ1-6; D is ambiguous. The CDR3 totals 14 residues. The germline V gene encodes CDR1 SGHKS and CDR2 YYEKEE (reference sequence). In DNA form, the CDR3 reads TGTGCCAGCAACTTGGACGTCAGTAATTCACTCCTCCACTTC. It yields the protein CASNLDVSNSLLHF.

On this clonotype itself: A junction end diverges from the germline sequence, so it may reflect a read error. This sequence joins TRBV4-2 and TRBJ2-7; D not certain. The CDR3 runs to 13 residues. Germline CDR1 is LGHNA and CDR2 is YNFKEQ. The CDR3 nucleotides read TGTGCCTTCAGCCAACTTAGTCACTACGAGCAGTATTTC. Its protein product is CAFSQLSHYEQYF.

Points on this clonotype: Since the CDR3 does not end with the conserved phenylalanine or tryptophan, this likely comes from a read error. This sequence joins TRBV5-4 and TRBJ2-3, with D perhaps matching TRBD2 (5 bases). CDR3 size: 18 residues. Germline CDR1 SGHNT, CDR2 YYREEE (reference sequence). CDR3 sequence reads: CDSSNPAASGSRTDTQYL. The CDR3 coding sequence is TGTGACAGCAGTAACCCGGCGGCTAGTGGGAGTCGGACAGATACGCAGTATCTT.

This clonotype was detected many times. V is TRBV19 and J is TRBJ2-3; D gene ambiguous. The V gene lost 4 bases and the J gene lost 2 bases, with 10 bases spanning the gap. Germline CDR1 reads LNHDA; CDR2 reads SQIVND (reference sequence). This CDR3 spans 14 amino acids. The CDR3 nucleotides are TGTGCCAGTAGTAGGGCAGAAAACACAGATACGCAGTATTTT. It encodes CASSRAENTDTQYF.

This clonotype was seen a single time. The CDR3 ends on some other residue instead of the conserved phenylalanine or tryptophan, so this is likely a read error. The J gene is TRBJ2-1, the V gene TRBV2; D gene ambiguous. Germline assignment: CDR1 SNHLY and CDR2 FYNNEI. The CDR3 totals 13 residues. DNA of the CDR3: TGTGTCTGTCTAGTCAGCTCCTACAATGAGCAGTTCCTC. It codes for CVCLVSSYNEQFL.

Comments on this clonotype: An end of the junction does not agree with germline; a read error may underlie this. The J gene is TRBJ1-1, the V gene TRBV11-2; D remains ambiguous. CDR3 length equals 15 residues. The germline gives CDR1 SGHAT, CDR2 FQNNGV. The CDR3 is CARSLKRGRLNEALF. As DNA, the CDR3 is TGTGCCAGGAGCTTAAAAAGAGGGAGGTTAAATGAGGCTCTCTTT.

This clonotype is medium-sized (0.01 to 0.1%) by share. The V and J genes are TRBV4-1 and TRBJ1-4; D is perhaps TRBD1 (5 bases). CDR3 length equals 15 residues. CDR1 is MGHRA and CDR2 is YSYEKL in the germline V gene. V was trimmed by 1 base and J by 3 bases, leaving 9 bases between them. The CDR3 coding sequence is TGCGCCAGCAGCCAAGTGAGGGGATCTAATGAAAAACTGTTTTTT. Translation: CASSQVRGSNEKLFF.

In regard to this clonotype: At one boundary the junction diverges from the germline segment, which might be a read error. The CDR3 bases are TGTGCCAGCAGTTTCGAGCGGGAAGTTTTCTTT. Translation: CASSFEREVFF. The rearrangement joins TRBV28 to TRBJ1-1; no clear D. The CDR3 is 11 amino acids. Germline CDR1 MDHEN, CDR2 SYDVKM. Looking up the rest from reference TRBV28 and TRBJ1-1 gives the full variable domain: DVKVTQSSRYLVKRTGEKVFLECVQDMDHENMFWYRQDPGLGLRLIYFSYDVKMKEKGDIPEGYSVSREKKERFSLILESASTNQTSMYLCASSFEREVFFGQGTRLTVV.

Of note for this clonotype: This CDR3 is missing its conserved last phenylalanine or tryptophan, likely due to a read error. This rearrangement joins TRBV11-2 to TRBJ2-7; D is undetermined. Germline V gives CDR1 SGHAT, CDR2 FQNNGV. The CDR3 length is 13 residues. The CDR3 reads CASSLGSNYDQYL. CDR3 nucleotide sequence: TGTGCCAGCAGTTTAGGCTCAAACTACGACCAGTACCTC.

Turning to this clonotype: The junction departs from germline at one end; a sequencing error may be responsible. This chain uses TRBV5-4 with TRBJ2-3; a possible D gene is TRBD1 (5 bases). The CDR3 length is 17 residues. Germline V CDR1 and CDR2: SGHNT, YYREEE (reference sequence). CDR3 in amino acids: CASSVDGHSPPIDTQYF. The CDR3 DNA is TGTGCCAGCAGCGTAGACGGACACTCTCCACCCATAGATACACAGTATTTT.

In regard to this clonotype: The conserved phenylalanine or tryptophan normally closing the CDR3 is absent here, so this likely arose from a read error. The DNA is omitted, as the CDR3 cannot be located on it reliably, and the CDR3 follows TCRdb's listing. The chain has TRBV12-3 or TRBV12-4 and TRBJ2-5; no DNA check was done on the table's D call, TRBD1. Termini included, the CDR3 measures 15 amino acids. CDR3 region: CDGSTYPGSEETQNI.

The V call is TRBV29-1, the J call TRBJ2-5; D tentatively reads TRBD1 or TRBD2 (5 bases each). The CDR3 runs to 15 residues. Germline CDR1 SQVTM, CDR2 ANQGSEA. CDR3 in amino acids: CGIETRRGVRETQYF. The CDR3, as DNA: TGCGGCATTGAAACCAGAAGGGGAGTGAGGGAGACCCAGTACTTC.

Points on this clonotype: A read error may account for a junction end that differs from germline. J is TRBJ2-5 and V is TRBV28; a possible D gene is TRBD1 (6 bases). CDR1 is MDHEN and CDR2 is SYDVKM in the germline V gene. The CDR3 is 13 residues long. The CDR3 DNA follows: TGTGCCAGCAGCTCCCAGGGGCAAGAGACACAGGACTTC. It yields the protein CASSSQGQETQDF. Combining the CDR3 with reference TRBV28 and TRBJ2-5 gives the whole variable domain DVKVTQSSRYLVKRTGEKVFLECVQDMDHENMFWYRQDPGLGLRLIYFSYDVKMKEKGDIPEGYSVSREKKERFSLILESASTNQTSMYLCASSSQGQETQDFGPGTRLLVL.